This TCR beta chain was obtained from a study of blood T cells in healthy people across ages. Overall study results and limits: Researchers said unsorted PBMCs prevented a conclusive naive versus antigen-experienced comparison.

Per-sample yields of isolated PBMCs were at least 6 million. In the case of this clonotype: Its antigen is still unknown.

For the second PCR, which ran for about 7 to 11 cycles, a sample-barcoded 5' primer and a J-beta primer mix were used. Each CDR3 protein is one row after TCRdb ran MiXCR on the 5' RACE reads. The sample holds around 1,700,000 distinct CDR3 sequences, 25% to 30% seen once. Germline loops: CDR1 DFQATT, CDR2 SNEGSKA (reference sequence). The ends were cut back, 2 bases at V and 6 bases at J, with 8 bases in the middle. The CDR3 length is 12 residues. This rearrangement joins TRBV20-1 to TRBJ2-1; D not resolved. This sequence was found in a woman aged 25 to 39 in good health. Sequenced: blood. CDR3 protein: CSARYLSNEQFF. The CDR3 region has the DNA TGCAGTGCTAGATATCTCAGCAATGAGCAGTTCTTC.